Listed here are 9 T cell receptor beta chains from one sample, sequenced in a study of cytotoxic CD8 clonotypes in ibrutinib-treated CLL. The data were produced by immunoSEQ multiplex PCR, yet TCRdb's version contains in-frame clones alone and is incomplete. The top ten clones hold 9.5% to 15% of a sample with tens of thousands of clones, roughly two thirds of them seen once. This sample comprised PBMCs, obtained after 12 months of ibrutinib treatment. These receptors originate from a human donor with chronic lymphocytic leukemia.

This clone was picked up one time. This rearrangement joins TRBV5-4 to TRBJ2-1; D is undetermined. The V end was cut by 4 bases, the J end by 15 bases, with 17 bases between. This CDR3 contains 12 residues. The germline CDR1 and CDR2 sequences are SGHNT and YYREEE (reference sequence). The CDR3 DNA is TGTGCCAGCAGCGGCGGCAAGGTCCCTTGGTTCTTC. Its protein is CASSGGKVPWFF.

CDR3 sequence: CASNLGGQAPYEQYF. CDR3 DNA sequence: TGTGCCAGCAACTTGGGGGGACAGGCCCCCTACGAGCAGTACTTC. The V gene is TRBV11-2, the J gene TRBJ2-7; 8 bases fit TRBD1. The trim removed 7 bases at V and 2 bases at J, leaving 10 bases unmatched. The CDR3 totals 15 residues. Germline V lookup: CDR1 SGHAT, CDR2 FQNNGV.

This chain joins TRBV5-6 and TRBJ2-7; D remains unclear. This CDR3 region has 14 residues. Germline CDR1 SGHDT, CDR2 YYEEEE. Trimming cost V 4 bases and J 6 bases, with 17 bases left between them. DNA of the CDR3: TGTGCCAGCAGCCCGGAACCCCAGGCCAGCGAGCAGTACTTC. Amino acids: CASSPEPQASEQYF.

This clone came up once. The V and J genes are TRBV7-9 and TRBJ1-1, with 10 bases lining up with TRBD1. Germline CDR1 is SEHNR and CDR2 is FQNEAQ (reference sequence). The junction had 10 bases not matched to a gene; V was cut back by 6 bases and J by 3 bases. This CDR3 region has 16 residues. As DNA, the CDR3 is TGTGCCAGCAGACCCGACAGGGGGCGGGGGGACACTGAAGCTTTCTTT. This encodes CASRPDRGRGDTEAFF.

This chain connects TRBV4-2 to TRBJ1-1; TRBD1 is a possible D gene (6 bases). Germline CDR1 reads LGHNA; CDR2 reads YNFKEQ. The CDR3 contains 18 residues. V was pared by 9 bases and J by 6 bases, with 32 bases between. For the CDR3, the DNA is TGTGCCAGTCAAAAAGGAGGGGGTAGGCAGTTACGCAGGGCTGAAGCTTTCTTT. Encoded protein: CASQKGGGRQLRRAEAFF.

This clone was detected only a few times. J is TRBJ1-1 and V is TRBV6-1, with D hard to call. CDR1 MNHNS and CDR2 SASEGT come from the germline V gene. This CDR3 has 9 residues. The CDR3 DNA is TGTGTCCTATCCACTGAAGCTTTCTTT. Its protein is CVLSTEAFF.

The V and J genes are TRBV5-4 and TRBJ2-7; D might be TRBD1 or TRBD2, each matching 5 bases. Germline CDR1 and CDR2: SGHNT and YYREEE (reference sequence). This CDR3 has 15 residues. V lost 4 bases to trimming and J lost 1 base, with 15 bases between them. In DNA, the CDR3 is TGTGCCAGCAGCGCGAACAAGGGGACGTCCTACGAGCAGTACTTC. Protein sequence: CASSANKGTSYEQYF.

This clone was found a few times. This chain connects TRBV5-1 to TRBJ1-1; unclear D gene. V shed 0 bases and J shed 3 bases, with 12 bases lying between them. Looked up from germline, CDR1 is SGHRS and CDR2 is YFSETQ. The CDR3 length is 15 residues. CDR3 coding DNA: TGCGCCAGCAGCTTGGAGTGGGAAGGTTACACTGAAGCTTTCTTT. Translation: CASSLEWEGYTEAFF.

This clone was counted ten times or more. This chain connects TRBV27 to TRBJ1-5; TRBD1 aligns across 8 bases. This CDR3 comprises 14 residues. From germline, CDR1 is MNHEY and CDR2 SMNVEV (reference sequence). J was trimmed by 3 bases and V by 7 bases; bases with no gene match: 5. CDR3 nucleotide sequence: TGTGCCAGCACCGGGACAGGCCTCAATCAGCCCCAGCATTTT. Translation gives CASTGTGLNQPQHF.